This TCR beta chain was profiled in a study of shared clonotypes between healthy human individuals. The V gene end was trimmed by 4 bases and the J gene end by 0 bases; junction bases not matched to a gene: 8. CDR3 size: 17 residues. Germline CDR1 reads PRHDT; CDR2 reads FYEKMQ (reference sequence). Details on this clone: Its antigen is not identified.

Naive CD8 cells comprised CD45RO-negative, CCR7-positively selected cells, excluding terminally differentiated effector memory CD45RA+ cells. All donors qualified as healthy HIV-negative adults and had experienced no recent acute infections or vaccinations. At a deep level, the assay was run. Using immunoSEQ multiplex PCR, the repertoire was profiled, and TCRdb retains in-frame clones only, with some absent. The sample shows about 2.1 million clones, approximately 94% of them seen only once. Study-wide results and limits: For sorted subsets, rarefaction showed incomplete sequencing despite large depth. Estimated clonotype richness was generally higher in naive than memory subsets.

The origin of this receptor is a man younger than 30 in good health. Some clones in this sample may be carry-over from other donors' samples. Sequencing was done on a sample of naive CD8+ T cells from PBMCs. The chain links TRBV13 to TRBJ1-3; 8 positions agree with TRBD1. CDR3 protein: CASSSRDRSYSGNTIYF. CDR3 DNA: TGTGCCAGCAGCTCGCGGGACAGGAGTTACTCTGGAAACACCATATATTTT.